Sequencing of this TCR beta chain was carried out in a study of blood T cells in healthy people across ages. Across the whole study: About one barcoded TCR beta cDNA was captured per two T cells.

Alongside a J-beta primer mix, a sample-barcoded 5' primer served in a second PCR lasting roughly 6 to 11 cycles. In TCRdb, the 5' RACE reads were re-called with MiXCR into one record per CDR3 protein. The profile shows about 730,000 distinct CDR3 sequences, around 40% of them singletons. Germline values: CDR1 SGHTA, CDR2 FQGTGA. V was trimmed by 2 bases and J by 5 bases, leaving 9 bases between them. This CDR3 has 13 amino acids. Sequenced sample: blood. The origin of this receptor is a woman aged 60-75 years in good health. The chain has TRBV7-3 and TRBJ1-1, with unresolved D. CDR3 coding DNA: TGTGCCAGCAGCTTAGGGCTTAAGACTGAAGCTTTCTTT. This translates into CASSLGLKTEAFF. Full variable domain (remainder filled in from reference TRBV7-3 and TRBJ1-1): GAGVSQTPSNKVTEKGKYVELRCDPISGHTALYWYRQSLGQGPEFLIYFQGTGAADDSGLPNDRFFAVRPEGSVSTLKIQRTERGDSAVYLCASSLGLKTEAFFGQGTRLTVV.